This passage covers 18 T cell receptor beta chains from one sample sequenced in a study of early T cells in non-severe SARS-CoV-2 infection. TCRdb used MiXCR to reprocess the 5' RACE reads, holding one entry per CDR3 protein. The data show 50,000 to 70,000 distinct CDR3 sequences, 8% to 9% seen once. The sequenced sample consisted of whole blood. The receptors were sampled from an adult who was a healthcare worker with PCR-confirmed SARS-CoV-2 infection or an uninfected control (not recorded which).

Many counts were recorded for this clonotype. Here the CDR3 DNA reads TGTGCCAGCAGCTCTGGTGGCGGGAGGGCCGCAGATACGCAGTATTTT. As protein: CASSSGGGRAADTQYF. The V call is TRBV7-9, the J call TRBJ2-3; TRBD2 matches at 9 bases. This CDR3 is 16 amino acids long. Per germline, CDR1 SEHNR and CDR2 FQNEAQ (reference sequence). The V and J ends lost 4 bases and 4 bases, in that order; junction bases with no gene match: 9.

The sample holds many counts of this clonotype. The CDR3 reads CASSPMTASNYGYTF. Here the CDR3 DNA reads TGTGCCAGCAGCCCTATGACAGCCTCTAACTATGGCTACACCTTC. The chain has TRBV11-2 and TRBJ1-2; a possible D gene is TRBD1 (5 bases). The length of the CDR3 is 15 residues. Germline CDR1 reads SGHAT; CDR2 reads FQNNGV. The V end lost 5 bases, the J end lost 0 bases, and 13 bases lay between the germline ends. Drawing the rest from reference TRBV11-2 and TRBJ1-2, the complete variable domain is EAGVAQSPRYKIIEKRQSVAFWCNPISGHATLYWYQQILGQGPKLLIQFQNNGVVDDSQLPKDRFSAERLKGVDSTLKIQPAKLEDSAVYLCASSPMTASNYGYTFGSGTRLTVV.

This clonotype was picked up a small number of times. The chain combines TRBV3-1 with TRBJ2-7; D remains unclear. From germline, CDR1 is LGHDT and CDR2 YNNKEL (reference sequence). The length of the CDR3 is 12 residues. V was trimmed by 6 bases and J by 5 bases, leaving 11 bases between them. Written as DNA, the CDR3 is TGTGCCAGCAGTCCGCAAGGGAACGAGCAGTACTTC. Its protein is CASSPQGNEQYF.

This clonotype was counted many times. The rearrangement links TRBV7-2 to TRBJ2-2; 7 bases match TRBD2. The CDR3 consists of 18 residues. V lost 5 bases and J lost 3; bases outside the gene matches: 15. Germline assignment: CDR1 SGHTA and CDR2 FQGNSA. CDR3 DNA sequence: TGTGCCAGCAGCGCCCCCTGGGGCGGGAGAGCGCACACCGGGGAGCTGTTTTTT. Translating it yields CASSAPWGGRAHTGELFF.

This clonotype was counted between two and nine times. This sequence joins TRBV2 and TRBJ1-1; D might be TRBD1 (5 bases). Per germline, CDR1 SNHLY and CDR2 FYNNEI. CDR3 length equals 15 residues. Trimming cost V 6 bases and J 1 base, with 15 bases left between them. The chain's CDR3 is CASSIKGRGNTEAFF. The CDR3 DNA is TGTGCCAGCAGCATTAAGGGGCGCGGGAACACTGAAGCTTTCTTT.

This clonotype appeared many times. The chain links TRBV7-3 to TRBJ2-1; 8 bases are a match to TRBD2. Per the germline V gene, CDR1 is SGHTA and CDR2 is FQGTGA. V was pared by 3 bases and J by 4 bases, with 8 bases of the junction left unmatched. The length of the CDR3 is 16 residues. The CDR3 is CASSLEAGVMYNEQFF. The CDR3 nucleotides are TGTGCCAGCAGCTTGGAAGCGGGGGTAATGTACAATGAGCAGTTCTTC.

This clonotype showed up just a few times. The chain carries TRBV5-4 and TRBJ1-4; the D gene is possibly TRBD1 (6 bases). The CDR3 loop spans 14 amino acids. Per the germline V gene, CDR1 is SGHNT and CDR2 is YYREEE (reference sequence). The V gene lost 4 bases and the J gene lost 7 bases, with 14 bases spanning the gap. The CDR3 bases are TGTGCCAGCAGCCCCGACAGGTGGGCTGAAAAACTGTTTTTT. Translated: CASSPDRWAEKLFF. Filled out from reference TRBV5-4 and TRBJ1-4, the complete variable domain reads ETGVTQSPTHLIKTRGQQVTLRCSSQSGHNTVSWYQQALGQGPQFIFQYYREEENGRGNFPPRFSGLQFPNYSSELNVNALELDDSALYLCASSPDRWAEKLFFGSGTQLSVL.

This clonotype occurred a few times. The J gene is TRBJ2-1, the V gene TRBV11-2; TRBD2 aligns across 9 bases. Trimming removed 2 bases from V and 1 base from J; junction bases left unmatched: 6. This CDR3 contains 17 residues. CDR1 and CDR2 (germline): SGHAT, FQNNGV. The CDR3 region is CASSLQGGLASYNEQFF. For the CDR3, the DNA is TGTGCCAGCAGCTTACAAGGAGGACTAGCGTCCTACAATGAGCAGTTCTTC.

The genes are TRBV5-1 and TRBJ2-1; tentatively, D is TRBD2 (5 bases). Trimming pared 4 bases from V and 9 bases from J, leaving 17 bases between. From germline, CDR1 is SGHRS and CDR2 YFSETQ. The CDR3 runs to 14 residues. Here the CDR3 reads CASSQEERRTEQFF. For the CDR3, the DNA is TGCGCCAGCAGCCAGGAGGAGCGGCGTACTGAGCAGTTCTTC.

In its sample, this clonotype was seen a few times. The CDR3 region has the DNA TGTGCCAGCAGCCCTCACCCGACAGGAGCCATCACCGGGGAGCTGTTTTTT. Amino acids: CASSPHPTGAITGELFF. The chain links TRBV3-1 to TRBJ2-2, with a possible D match to TRBD1 (6 bases). CDR3 length equals 17 residues. CDR1 LGHDT and CDR2 YNNKEL come from the germline V gene (reference sequence). The V gene lost 4 bases and the J gene lost 4 bases, with 19 bases spanning the gap. Combining the CDR3 with reference TRBV3-1 and TRBJ2-2 gives the whole variable domain DTAVSQTPKYLVTQMGNDKSIKCEQNLGHDTMYWYKQDSKKFLKIMFSYNNKELIINETVPNRFSPKSPDKAHLNLHINSLELGDSAVYFCASSPHPTGAITGELFFGEGSRLTVL.

This clonotype appeared many times. The gene calls are TRBV4-3 and TRBJ1-6; no clear D. CDR1 and CDR2 (germline): LGHNA, YSLEER. The CDR3 consists of 15 residues. Trimming took off 0 bases at V and 6 bases at J, with 9 bases between the two ends. CDR3 in amino acids: CASSQDRRSNSPLHF. The CDR3 bases are TGCGCCAGCAGCCAAGATCGCCGGTCTAATTCACCCCTCCACTTT.

The chain has TRBV12-3 or TRBV12-4 and TRBJ2-7; tentatively, D is TRBD1 or TRBD2 (5 bases each). V dropped 5 bases and J dropped 2 bases, with 13 bases sitting between them. The CDR3 spans 14 residues. The CDR3 DNA reads as TGTGCCAGCAGTGGAGGACACAGCGCCTACGAGCAGTACTTC. Encoded protein: CASSGGHSAYEQYF.

This clonotype was seen more than once but under ten times. J is TRBJ2-5 and V is TRBV24-1; D may be TRBD1 (7 bases). The length of the CDR3 is 17 residues. Germline V gene sequence: CDR1 KGHDR, CDR2 SFDVKD. Trimming shortened V by 1 base and J by 6 bases, and 20 bases separated the two germline ends. The CDR3 nucleotides read TGTGCCACCAGTGATTTTCGGCAGGGGGGACGGGGAAAGACCCAGTACTTC. Encoded protein: CATSDFRQGGRGKTQYF.

The chain combines TRBV28 with TRBJ2-1, with TRBD2 matching 8 bases. Germline V CDR1 and CDR2: MDHEN, SYDVKM. The junction had 6 bases not matched to a gene; V was cut back by 7 bases and J by 7 bases. The CDR3 is 13 amino acids. The DNA of the CDR3 is TGTGCCAGCAACCCCCCTAGCGGGAATGAGCAGTTCTTC. It yields the protein CASNPPSGNEQFF.

This clonotype showed up just a few times. V gene TRBV7-9 combines with J gene TRBJ2-1, with TRBD2 identical over 11 bases. The CDR3 runs 14 residues. Unmatched junction bases numbered 6, after V lost 5 bases and J lost 9 bases. Germline V CDR1 and CDR2: SEHNR, FQNEAQ (reference sequence). The CDR3: CASSRGLAGGEQFF. The CDR3 bases are TGTGCCAGCAGCCGAGGACTAGCGGGCGGTGAGCAGTTCTTC.

This chain connects TRBV18 to TRBJ1-1, with no clear D. With 6 bases removed from V and 1 base from J, the gap between germline ends came to 12 bases. CDR3 length equals 14 residues. Germline V CDR1 and CDR2: KGHSH, LQKENI. The CDR3 region has the DNA TGTGCCAGCTCCCAGGACTGGAAGAACACTGAAGCTTTCTTT. Translated: CASSQDWKNTEAFF. The entire variable domain, with the rest obtained from reference TRBV18 and TRBJ1-1, is as follows: NAGVMQNPRHLVRRRGQEARLRCSPMKGHSHVYWYRQLPEEGLKFMVYLQKENIIDESGMPKERFSAEFPKEGPSILRIQQVVRGDSAAYFCASSQDWKNTEAFFGQGTRLTVV.

The table lists this clonotype with many counts. The genes are TRBV7-9 and TRBJ2-5, with D unresolved. Germline values: CDR1 SEHNR, CDR2 FQNEAQ (reference sequence). Trimming stripped 5 bases from V and 1 base from J, with 8 bases between. The CDR3 is made up of 13 amino acids. CDR3 DNA: TGTGCCAGCAGCCCGGGTGGCCAAGAGACCCAGTACTTC. It yields the protein CASSPGGQETQYF.

This clonotype has ten or more counts. This chain connects TRBV6-5 to TRBJ2-2; D is possibly TRBD1 (6 bases). CDR1 is MNHEY and CDR2 is SVGAGI in the germline V gene. The CDR3 totals 15 residues. Deletions cut 2 bases from V and 0 bases from J, with 7 bases between. In DNA form, the CDR3 reads TGTGCCAGCAGTTACGGGACAACGAACACCGGGGAGCTGTTTTTT. Translating gives CASSYGTTNTGELFF.